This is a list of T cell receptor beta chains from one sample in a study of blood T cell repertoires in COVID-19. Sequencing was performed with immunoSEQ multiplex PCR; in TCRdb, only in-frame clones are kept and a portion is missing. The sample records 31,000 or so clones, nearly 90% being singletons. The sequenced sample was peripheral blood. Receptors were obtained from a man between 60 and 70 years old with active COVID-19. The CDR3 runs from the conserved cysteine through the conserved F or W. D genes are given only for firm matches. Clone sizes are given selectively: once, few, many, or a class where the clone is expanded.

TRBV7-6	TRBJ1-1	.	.	CASSLVGAGKPTEAFF	TGTGCCAGCAGCTTAGTGGGGGCAGGGAAGCCAACTGAAGCTTTCTTT
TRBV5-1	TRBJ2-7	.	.	CASSRGTNEQYF	TGCGCCAGCAGCAGGGGGACGAACGAGCAGTACTTC
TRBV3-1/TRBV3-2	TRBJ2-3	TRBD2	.	CASSQTLAGSTDTQYF	TGTGCCAGCAGCCAAACCTTAGCGGGGAGCACAGATACGCAGTATTTT
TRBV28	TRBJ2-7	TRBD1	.	CASSLGQGGEQYF	TGTGCCAGCAGTTTAGGACAGGGCGGGGAGCAGTACTTC
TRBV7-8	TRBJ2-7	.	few	CASSPPPGIYEQYF	TGTGCCAGCAGCCCGCCGCCGGGAATCTACGAGCAGTACTTC
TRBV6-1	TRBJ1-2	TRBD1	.	CASSELTETGAGYTF	TGTGCCAGCAGTGAACTAACTGAGACAGGGGCTGGCTACACCTTC
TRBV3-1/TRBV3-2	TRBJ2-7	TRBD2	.	CASSQGTSGGARQYF	TGTGCCAGCAGCCAAGGGACTAGCGGGGGGGCCAGGCAGTACTTC
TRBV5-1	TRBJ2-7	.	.	CASSLGTGSREQYF	TGCGCCAGCAGCTTGGGAACAGGGTCGAGGGAGCAGTACTTC
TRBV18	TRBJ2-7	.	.	CASYRTELGEGSFTYEQYF	TGTGCCAGCTACCGAACGGAGCTTGGAGAGGGATCATTTACCTACGAGCAGTACTTC
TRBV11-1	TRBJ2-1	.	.	CASSSRGDPYNEQFF	TGTGCCAGCAGCTCCAGGGGGGACCCCTACAATGAGCAGTTCTTC
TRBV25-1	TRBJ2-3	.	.	CASSESRVADTQYF	TGTGCCAGCAGTGAATCCAGGGTTGCAGATACGCAGTATTTT
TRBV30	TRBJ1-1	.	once	CAWSVGGTEAFF	TGTGCCTGGAGTGTAGGCGGGACTGAAGCTTTCTTT
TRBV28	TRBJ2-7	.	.	CASSFADEQYF	TGTGCCAGCAGTTTTGCGGACGAGCAGTACTTC
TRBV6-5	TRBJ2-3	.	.	CASSYTLDYVTDTQYF	TGTGCCAGCAGTTACACCCTGGACTATGTCACAGATACGCAGTATTTT
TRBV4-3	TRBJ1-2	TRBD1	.	CASSPRQGGDGYTF	TGCGCCAGCAGCCCGAGACAGGGGGGGGATGGCTACACCTTC
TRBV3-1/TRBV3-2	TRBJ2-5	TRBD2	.	CASSSGDGETQYF	TGTGCCTCGTCTAGCGGGGATGGGGAGACCCAGTACTTC
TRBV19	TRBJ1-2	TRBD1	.	CASSSGTGDYGYTF	TGTGCCAGTAGTTCCGGGACAGGGGACTATGGCTACACCTTC